Reported below is one T cell receptor beta chain. Antigen unknown. TCRdb re-analysed the PCR reads in MiXCR, keeping a single row per CDR3 protein. Among 460,000 or so distinct CDR3 sequences listed, around 21% were seen once. The data were taken from a study of molecular identifiers for immune sequencing clone quantification. Study results and limitations: One million naive cells reportedly did not prevent detection of spiked Jurkat TCR RNA from one cell. Shared barcodes on identical TCR molecules could underestimate the sizes of highly expanded clones.

The CDR3 consists of 16 residues. The germline gives CDR1 MNHEY, CDR2 SMNVEV (reference sequence). Trimming removed 0 bases at V and 3 bases at J, with 15 bases between. A CD8+CD4-CCR7+CD45RA+ gate was used to sort naive CD8 T cells. The receptor was derived from a human donor in good health. Some libraries in this study had Jurkat cell RNA spiked in. The chain has TRBV27 and TRBJ2-7; tentatively, D is TRBD1 or TRBD2 (5 bases each). Sequenced sample: naive CD8+ T cells from blood, with Jurkat cell RNA spiked in. The subset here: FACS-sorted CD8+CD4-CCR7+CD45RA+ naive T cells. Here the CDR3 reads CASSLSGGHFGYEQYF. The CDR3 DNA sequence: TGTGCCAGCAGTTTATCTGGAGGACACTTCGGCTACGAGCAGTACTTC.